These 11 T cell receptor beta chains came from one sample sequenced in a study of blood T cell repertoires in COVID-19. Using immunoSEQ multiplex PCR, the repertoire was profiled, and TCRdb retains in-frame clones only, with some absent. The sample has about 260,000 clones, around 87% seen once. The source material was peripheral blood. These receptors all stem from a woman aged 55-70 years with COVID-19, enrolled during active disease.

The rearrangement uses TRBV29-1 and TRBJ1-2; D ambiguous. CDR1 SQVTM and CDR2 ANQGSEA come from the germline V gene. V was trimmed by 4 bases and J by 8 bases, leaving 14 bases between them. The length of the CDR3 is 12 residues. The CDR3 sequence: CSVGGRAEGYTF. In nucleotides, the CDR3 is TGCAGCGTTGGAGGGCGGGCGGAAGGCTACACCTTC.

The J gene is TRBJ2-7, the V gene TRBV6-5, with a tentative D call TRBD1 (7 bases). Per the germline V gene, CDR1 is MNHEY and CDR2 is SVGAGI. This CDR3 contains 15 residues. The germline V and J ends were trimmed by 6 bases and 5 bases, with 20 bases remaining between them. The CDR3 reads CASSPGGTGLHEQYF. The CDR3 nucleotides are TGTGCCAGCAGCCCAGGGGGGACGGGGCTACACGAGCAGTACTTC.

This sequence joins TRBV5-1 and TRBJ1-2; the D gene is possibly TRBD1 (6 bases). V lost 3 bases and J 0 bases, leaving 15 bases between the germline ends. Germline V lookup: CDR1 SGHRS, CDR2 YFSETQ. The CDR3 covers 16 residues. CDR3 sequence: CASSSGTIRANYGYTF. CDR3 nucleotides: TGCGCCAGCAGCTCAGGGACAATCCGAGCTAACTATGGCTACACCTTC.

This clone was seen just once. The chain carries TRBV24-1 and TRBJ1-6; 9 positions match TRBD1. This CDR3 has 15 amino acids. V lost 9 bases and J lost 7; bases outside the gene matches: 9. Germline V CDR1 and CDR2: KGHDR, SFDVKD. For the CDR3, the DNA is TGTGCCACCGCCCCTGGGACAGGGCCAAATTCACCCCTCCACTTT. This sequence encodes CATAPGTGPNSPLHF.

The chain recombines TRBV9 with TRBJ2-1, with TRBD2 identical over 10 bases. Germline V gene sequence: CDR1 SGDLS, CDR2 YYNGEE. Trimming cost V 3 bases and J 0 bases; bases outside gene matches: 12. The CDR3 length is 19 residues. CDR3 nucleotides: TGTGCCAGCAGCGCCAGAGATGGACTAGCGGCCCTCTCCTACAATGAGCAGTTCTTC. Translation gives CASSARDGLAALSYNEQFF.

This sequence joins TRBV6-2 or TRBV6-3 and TRBJ2-1; D might be TRBD2 (7 bases). Germline-derived CDR1 and CDR2 are MNHEY and SVGEGT. Trimming stripped 0 bases from V and 3 bases from J, with 18 bases between. The CDR3 sequence is 18 residues long. CDR3 coding DNA: TGTGCCAGCAGTTACTCGATAGGAGGGGGGGCCGGCTACAATGAGCAGTTCTTC. This encodes CASSYSIGGGAGYNEQFF.

This clone has just one count. V is TRBV7-9 and J is TRBJ1-3; D may be TRBD1 (5 bases). CDR3 length: 15 amino acids. Trimming removed 3 bases at V and 4 bases at J, with 13 bases between. Germline V lookup: CDR1 SEHNR, CDR2 FQNEAQ (reference sequence). The CDR3 DNA follows: TGTGCCAGCAGCTTGTCTGGTGCAGGGGGAAACACCATATATTTT. Protein product: CASSLSGAGGNTIYF. Full variable domain (remainder filled in from reference TRBV7-9 and TRBJ1-3): DTGVSQNPRHKITKRGQNVTFRCDPISEHNRLYWYRQTLGQGPEFLTYFQNEAQLEKSRLLSDRFSAERPKGSFSTLEIQRTEQGDSAMYLCASSLSGAGGNTIYFGEGSWLTVV.

The chain combines TRBV6-1 with TRBJ1-5, with 12 bases identical to TRBD1. The CDR3 is made up of 13 amino acids. Germline V CDR1 and CDR2: MNHNS, SASEGT. The V and J ends lost 3 bases and 15 bases, in that order; junction bases with no gene match: 6. The CDR3 coding sequence is TGTGCCAGCAGTGACCGGGACAGGGGGCGTTTGCATTTT. It translates to CASSDRDRGRLHF.

This clone was recorded only once. The chain links TRBV25-1 to TRBJ2-6; the D gene is possibly TRBD1 (5 bases). The germline V gene encodes CDR1 MGHDK and CDR2 SYGVNS. This CDR3 comprises 16 residues. V was shortened by 6 bases and J by 1 base, with 13 bases between the two germline ends. This CDR3 reads CASRGPDSSGANVLTF. The CDR3 nucleotides read TGTGCCAGCAGGGGGCCAGACAGTTCTGGGGCCAACGTCCTGACTTTC.

For the CDR3, the DNA is TGTGCCAGCTCACCTGGGACTTTCGATCAGCCCCAGCATTTT. Its protein product is CASSPGTFDQPQHF. The chain recombines TRBV18 with TRBJ1-5, with D perhaps matching TRBD1 (5 bases). Trimming cost V 3 bases and J 5 bases, with 11 bases left between them. From germline, CDR1 is KGHSH and CDR2 LQKENI. The CDR3 has 14 residues.

The V and J genes are TRBV7-9 and TRBJ1-1; D might be TRBD1 (6 bases). Deletions cut 5 bases from V and 1 base from J, with 8 bases between. The CDR3 is 13 amino acids. Germline V gene sequence: CDR1 SEHNR, CDR2 FQNEAQ (reference sequence). CDR3 sequence: CASSGDKNTEAFF. DNA of the CDR3: TGTGCCAGCAGCGGGGACAAGAACACTGAAGCTTTCTTT.